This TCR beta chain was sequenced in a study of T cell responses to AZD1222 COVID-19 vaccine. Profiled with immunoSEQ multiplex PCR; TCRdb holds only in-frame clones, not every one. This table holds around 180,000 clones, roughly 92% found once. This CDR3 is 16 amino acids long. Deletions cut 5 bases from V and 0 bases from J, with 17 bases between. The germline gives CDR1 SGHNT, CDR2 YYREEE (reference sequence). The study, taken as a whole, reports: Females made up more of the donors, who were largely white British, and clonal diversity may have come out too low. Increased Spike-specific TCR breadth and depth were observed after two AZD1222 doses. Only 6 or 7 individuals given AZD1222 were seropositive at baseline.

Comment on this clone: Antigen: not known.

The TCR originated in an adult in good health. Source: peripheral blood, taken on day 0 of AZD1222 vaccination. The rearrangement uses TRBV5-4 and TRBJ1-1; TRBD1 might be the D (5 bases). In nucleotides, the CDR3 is TGTGCCAGCAGTCGTGGTGGTACGGGGGTGAACACTGAAGCTTTCTTT. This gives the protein CASSRGGTGVNTEAFF.